This T cell receptor (beta chain) was identified in a study of blood T cell repertoires in COVID-19 (TCRdb year 2020). In the study overall: Collaborator samples came from the United States, Italy and Spain and covered acute and convalescent phases of COVID-19. The material from the prospective study consisted of cDNA or gDNA derived from T cells, B-cell-depleted T cells, or PBMCs. The dataset comprised deeply sampled blood TCRbeta repertoires from subjects exposed to, actively infected with, or recovered from COVID-19. The repertoires were released in a freely available public database meant as a resource for research on the immune response to SARS-CoV-2. The samples were drawn from the first 160 participants of the ongoing ImmuneRACE study and from 1,200 or so subjects provided by 6 global collaborators. Nearly every sample came with metadata listing a de-identified subject ID, COVID-19 status, age in years and sex. Where available, HLA class I and class II types were taken from metadata supplied by the sample provider and were not determined by assay-based typing.

The immunoSEQ Assay, a bias-controlled multiplex PCR, was used to amplify TCRbeta CDR3 regions from genomic DNA. The authors processed their data as follows. Nucleated cell counts per sample were estimated from amplification of reference gene primers within the assay. To quantify the absolute abundance of each unique TCRbeta CDR3 rearrangement, sequence reads were collapsed and filtered. Productive Simpson clonality was computed per sample as the square root of Simpson's diversity index over productive rearrangements. TCRdb took this table from immuneACCESS and kept in-frame rearrangements with V and J called. Such tables lack part of the clones; where checked against another copy, unresolved V genes explain under half of the gap, and the rest is unexplained. That table furnishes V, J and clone size, whereas the DNA furnished D and trimming. Present in this sample are about 120,000 clones, more than 70% of which were seen just once. The ten largest clones represent more than 0.9% of the sample.

CDR1 and CDR2, looked up from the germline V gene, are SGHRS and YFSETQ. V is cut back by 3 bases and J by 7 bases, with 4 bases in the junction unmatched. Taken from cysteine to phenylalanine, the CDR3 has 13 residues. Kept here is only the CDR3 DNA, which spans 39 bases and is read in frame from base 1. General study outcomes and caveats: Clinical and demographic metadata were provided uncurated, with the amount varying by source and participant.

Whole blood was collected in K2EDTA tubes by collaborating institutions according to the institutions' own protocols. For TCRbeta analysis, collaborators shipped samples in one of three forms: frozen whole blood, isolated PBMCs, or DNA extracted from either of those sample types. A remark on this clone: Its binding antigen is unknown. No base-level quality is on record; no much larger clone is a single base apart.

Material for sequencing was peripheral blood. The chain is assembled from TRBV5-1 and TRBJ1-1; 9 of the junction bases match TRBD1. The TCR sequence derives from a woman of 80 years or more with acute or convalescent COVID-19. The CDR3 amino acid sequence is: CASSWDRASEAFF. In nucleotide form, the sequence is TGCGCCAGCAGCTGGGACAGGGCGAGTGAAGCTTTCTTT.